These 26 T cell receptor beta chains share one sample of origin, sequenced in a study of identical twins. Each CDR3 protein gets one entry after TCRdb re-called the 5' RACE reads with MiXCR. The sample shows some 600,000 distinct CDR3 sequences, around 7.5% of them seen only once. Separately, the same data were catalogued under a study of yellow fever vaccine responses in identical twins.

The sequenced sample consisted of PBMCs. These TCRs come from a woman under 30 in good health.

The table lists this clonotype with many counts. The genes are TRBV3-1 and TRBJ1-2; TRBD1 matches at 7 bases. The length of the CDR3 is 15 residues. Unmatched junction bases numbered 9, after V lost 4 bases and J lost 4 bases. Germline V lookup: CDR1 LGHDT, CDR2 YNNKEL (reference sequence). This CDR3 is CASSLVGTAFYGYTF. The CDR3 coding sequence is TGTGCCAGCAGCCTCGTCGGGACAGCGTTCTATGGCTACACCTTC.

This clonotype was counted at least ten times. This chain links TRBV4-1 with TRBJ2-1; 10 bases agree with TRBD2. Trimming removed 1 base from V and 5 bases from J; junction bases left unmatched: 11. Germline V gives CDR1 MGHRA, CDR2 YSYEKL. This CDR3 contains 18 residues. The CDR3 nucleotides read TGCGCCAGCAGCCAAGTTGAAATAGCGGGGGGTACACACAATGAGCAGTTCTTC. Encoded protein: CASSQVEIAGGTHNEQFF.

This clonotype was detected a few times. The chain recombines TRBV12-3 or TRBV12-4 with TRBJ1-2; tentative D call: TRBD1 (5 bases). The CDR3 is made up of 15 amino acids. V lost 1 base and J lost 2, with 11 bases in between. The CDR3 sequence is CASSLGQGHNYGYTF. DNA of the CDR3: TGTGCCAGCAGTTTAGGTCAGGGCCACAACTATGGCTACACCTTC.

This clonotype came up many times. The chain is built from TRBV11-2 and TRBJ2-1; 13 nucleotides agree with TRBD2. The V gene's germline CDR1 is SGHAT and CDR2 FQNNGV. Trimming cost V 6 bases and J 7 bases; bases outside gene matches: 6. This CDR3 region has 15 residues. The CDR3 is CASRNGLAGDNEQFF. The CDR3, as DNA: TGTGCCAGCAGGAATGGACTAGCGGGAGATAATGAGCAGTTCTTC.

This clonotype was counted a single time. This chain uses TRBV13 with TRBJ2-7; 14 positions agree with TRBD2. V lost 5 bases, J lost 0 bases, and 6 bases stayed unmatched. The CDR3 has 17 residues. Germline assignment: CDR1 PRHDT and CDR2 FYEKMQ (reference sequence). The DNA for the CDR3 is TGTGCCAGCAGCATCAGGACTAGCGGGAGGTTCTCCTACGAGCAGTACTTC. Encoded protein: CASSIRTSGRFSYEQYF. Based on the CDR3 plus reference TRBV13 and TRBJ2-7, the full variable domain is AAGVIQSPRHLIKEKRETATLKCYPIPRHDTVYWYQQGPGQDPQFLISFYEKMQSDKGSIPDRFSAQQFSDYHSELNMSSLELGDSALYFCASSIRTSGRFSYEQYFGPGTRLTVT.

The chain employs TRBV18 and TRBJ2-7, with TRBD1 matching 9 bases. V lost 3 bases and J lost 2; bases outside the gene matches: 2. Germline CDR1 KGHSH, CDR2 LQKENI. This CDR3 is 14 amino acids long. This CDR3 is CASSPRDRAYEQYV. In nucleotides, the CDR3 is TGTGCCAGCTCACCGCGGGACAGGGCCTACGAGCAGTACGTC.

The J gene is TRBJ2-1, the V gene TRBV29-1; D call uncertain. The V end lost 3 bases, the J end lost 5 bases, and 14 bases lay between the germline ends. The length of the CDR3 is 14 residues. Germline CDR1 SQVTM, CDR2 ANQGSEA. In nucleotides, the CDR3 is TGCAGCGTTGATAATAGGGTGATGAACAATGAGCAGTTCTTC. It specifies CSVDNRVMNNEQFF.

In this sample, this clonotype turned up many times. The V call is TRBV3-1, the J call TRBJ1-2; tentatively, D is TRBD1 (5 bases). V dropped 0 bases and J dropped 4 bases, with 9 bases sitting between them. The CDR3 covers 14 residues. Germline values: CDR1 LGHDT, CDR2 YNNKEL (reference sequence). This CDR3 reads CASSQDYGGYGYTF. The CDR3, as DNA: TGTGCCAGCAGCCAAGACTACGGGGGCTATGGCTACACCTTC. The full variable domain, its missing parts supplied by reference TRBV3-1 and TRBJ1-2, is DTAVSQTPKYLVTQMGNDKSIKCEQNLGHDTMYWYKQDSKKFLKIMFSYNNKELIINETVPNRFSPKSPDKAHLNLHINSLELGDSAVYFCASSQDYGGYGYTFGSGTRLTVV.

This chain links TRBV7-2 with TRBJ1-6; D unresolved. The germline V gene has CDR1 SGHTA and CDR2 FQGNSA. Trimming pared 5 bases from V and 5 bases from J, leaving 16 bases between. This CDR3 is built from 16 residues. CDR3 amino acids: CASSTRVVFDNSPLHF. The CDR3 coding sequence is TGTGCCAGCAGCACTAGGGTGGTCTTTGATAATTCACCCCTCCACTTT.

In its sample, this clonotype was seen many times. The chain has TRBV14 and TRBJ2-1, with D tentatively TRBD2 (5 bases). CDR1 and CDR2 (germline): SGHDN, FVKESK. Trimming took 2 bases from V and 0 from J, leaving 8 bases between them. The CDR3 is made up of 15 amino acids. Written as DNA, the CDR3 is TGTGCCAGCAGCCAACTAGCTAGCTCCTACAATGAGCAGTTCTTC. Translating it yields CASSQLASSYNEQFF.

In its sample, this clonotype was seen a few times. V gene TRBV20-1 combines with J gene TRBJ2-5; the D is unclear. Trimming took off 5 bases at V and 5 bases at J, with 9 bases between the two ends. The CDR3 length is 11 residues. Germline CDR1 and CDR2: DFQATT and SNEGSKA (reference sequence). The chain's CDR3 is CSASHRETQYF. The DNA for the CDR3 is TGCAGTGCTTCCCATCGGGAGACCCAGTACTTC.

This clonotype was counted at least ten times. The J gene is TRBJ1-2, the V gene TRBV12-3 or TRBV12-4; the D gene is possibly TRBD1 (5 bases). V lost 5 bases to trimming and J lost 8 bases, with 15 bases between them. The CDR3 is 13 residues long. Here the CDR3 reads CASSQGPFGGYTF. DNA of the CDR3: TGTGCCAGCAGTCAGGGCCCGTTCGGCGGCTACACCTTC.

This chain links TRBV5-6 with TRBJ2-3, with D possibly TRBD1 on 6 matching bases. This CDR3 is 15 amino acids long. Looked up from germline, CDR1 is SGHDT and CDR2 is YYEEEE. Trimming stripped 4 bases from V and 2 bases from J, with 14 bases between. As DNA, the CDR3 is TGTGCCAGCAGCCAGATGACAGGCAACACAGATACGCAGTATTTT. Residues: CASSQMTGNTDTQYF.

This clonotype was picked up a small number of times. This sequence joins TRBV7-9 and TRBJ1-6, with TRBD1 identical over 8 bases. From germline, CDR1 is SEHNR and CDR2 FQNEAQ (reference sequence). CDR3 length equals 14 residues. V lost 2 bases and J lost 8; bases outside the gene matches: 2. CDR3 region: CASSLQQGDSPLHF. CDR3 in DNA: TGTGCCAGCAGCTTACAACAGGGGGATTCACCCCTCCACTTT.

The genes are TRBV29-1 and TRBJ1-4; D remains ambiguous. The CDR3 extends over 16 amino acids. Trimming stripped 1 base from V and 4 bases from J, with 16 bases between. Per the germline V gene, CDR1 is SQVTM and CDR2 is ANQGSEA. The CDR3 region has the DNA TGCAGCGTTGAAGGCGCTTCCCTTTCCGGTAATGAAAAACTGTTTTTT. Translated: CSVEGASLSGNEKLFF.

This clonotype was found many times. This chain uses TRBV4-1 with TRBJ1-2; the D gene is possibly TRBD1 (5 bases). Looked up from germline, CDR1 is MGHRA and CDR2 is YSYEKL. V was shortened by 1 base and J by 8 bases, with 20 bases between the two germline ends. This CDR3 contains 16 residues. The CDR3 DNA follows: TGCGCCAGCAGCCAAGCGAGGCTGGGGGAGGTTTTGGGCTACACCTTC. Translated, it gives CASSQARLGEVLGYTF.

The sample holds many counts of this clonotype. The chain has TRBV10-3 and TRBJ1-1, with D uncertain. The V end was cut by 3 bases, the J end by 3 bases, with 8 bases between. Germline V lookup: CDR1 ENHRY, CDR2 SYGVKD. The CDR3 contains 13 residues. The CDR3 sequence is CAISDGVYTEAFF. The CDR3 nucleotides are TGTGCCATCAGTGACGGAGTATACACTGAAGCTTTCTTT.

The chain has TRBV12-3 or TRBV12-4 and TRBJ2-3, with 12 bases lining up with TRBD2. The CDR3 totals 17 residues. Unmatched junction bases numbered 9, after V lost 7 bases and J lost 1 base. This chain's CDR3 is CASTPSSGRAGTDTQYF. The DNA for the CDR3 is TGTGCCAGCACTCCCTCTAGCGGGAGGGCCGGCACAGATACGCAGTATTTT.

This clonotype was observed a few times. The chain employs TRBV2 and TRBJ1-1; D ambiguous. The CDR3 is 11 residues long. From germline, CDR1 is SNHLY and CDR2 FYNNEI. Trimming took off 8 bases at V and 4 bases at J, with 8 bases between the two ends. CDR3 amino acids: CASFRLTEAFF. The CDR3 bases are TGTGCCAGCTTCCGGCTCACTGAAGCTTTCTTT. Full variable domain (rest looked up from reference TRBV2 and TRBJ1-1): EPEVTQTPSHQVTQMGQEVILRCVPISNHLYFYWYRQILGQKVEFLVSFYNNEISEKSEIFDDQFSVERPDGSNFTLKIRSTKLEDSAMYFCASFRLTEAFFGQGTRLTVV.

This clonotype was detected only a few times. CDR3: CASSQGRVSYNEQFF. In nucleotides, the CDR3 is TGCGCCAGCAGCCAAGGCAGGGTCTCCTACAATGAGCAGTTCTTC. The chain couples TRBV4-1 to TRBJ2-1, with D possibly TRBD1 on 5 matching bases. Germline CDR1 MGHRA, CDR2 YSYEKL. The length of the CDR3 is 15 residues. The germline V and J ends were trimmed by 1 base and 0 bases, with 7 bases remaining between them.

The chain joins TRBV5-1 to TRBJ2-2; D remains unclear. CDR3 length equals 14 residues. Germline-derived CDR1 and CDR2 are SGHRS and YFSETQ. Trimming cost V 3 bases and J 6 bases, with 12 bases left between them. This CDR3 reads CASSSHDQSGELFF. The CDR3, as DNA: TGCGCCAGCAGCTCTCACGACCAATCCGGGGAGCTGTTTTTT.

This clonotype was counted many times. V and J are TRBV28 and TRBJ2-1; 7 bases agree with TRBD1. The CDR3 loop spans 14 amino acids. Germline CDR1 reads MDHEN; CDR2 reads SYDVKM. With V trimmed by 5 bases and J by 3 bases, 4 bases remained unmatched. CDR3 region: CASSPGTVYNEQFF. In DNA form, the CDR3 reads TGTGCCAGCAGTCCGGGGACAGTCTACAATGAGCAGTTCTTC.

This clonotype was counted between two and nine times. The DNA of the CDR3 is TGTGCCAGCAGTCCTCAAGGTTTTTGGACTGAAGCTTTCTTT. Its translation is CASSPQGFWTEAFF. The chain combines TRBV7-9 with TRBJ1-1; D is ambiguous. V lost 6 bases, J lost 5 bases, and 16 bases lay in between. Germline CDR1 is SEHNR and CDR2 is FQNEAQ (reference sequence). CDR3 length: 14 residues.

This clonotype has just a few counts. J is TRBJ2-1 and V is TRBV29-1; D may correspond to TRBD1 or TRBD2 (5 bases each). Looked up from germline, CDR1 is SQVTM and CDR2 is ANQGSEA. V shed 6 bases and J shed 1 base, with 19 bases lying between them. The CDR3 covers 16 residues. The CDR3, as DNA: TGCAGCGTAGGGGTACGGGAAGTACAATCCTACAATGAGCAGTTCTTC. This encodes CSVGVREVQSYNEQFF.

V gene TRBV3-1 combines with J gene TRBJ1-2; D possibly corresponds to TRBD1 (6 bases). V shed 0 bases and J shed 8 bases, with 10 bases lying between them. The CDR3 covers 13 residues. Germline CDR1 LGHDT, CDR2 YNNKEL (reference sequence). CDR3 region: CASSQEPGAGYTF. CDR3 sequence (DNA): TGTGCCAGCAGCCAAGAGCCGGGGGCCGGCTACACCTTC.

This clonotype was counted only a few times. The chain joins TRBV10-3 to TRBJ2-7, with 7 positions matching TRBD1. The CDR3 loop spans 14 amino acids. V shed 4 bases, J shed 3 bases, and the junction held 6 bases outside the gene matches. Germline V gives CDR1 ENHRY, CDR2 SYGVKD. The DNA for the CDR3 is TGTGCCATCAGTGGGGGACAGTCAAGCTACGAGCAGTACTTC. Translating it yields CAISGGQSSYEQYF.